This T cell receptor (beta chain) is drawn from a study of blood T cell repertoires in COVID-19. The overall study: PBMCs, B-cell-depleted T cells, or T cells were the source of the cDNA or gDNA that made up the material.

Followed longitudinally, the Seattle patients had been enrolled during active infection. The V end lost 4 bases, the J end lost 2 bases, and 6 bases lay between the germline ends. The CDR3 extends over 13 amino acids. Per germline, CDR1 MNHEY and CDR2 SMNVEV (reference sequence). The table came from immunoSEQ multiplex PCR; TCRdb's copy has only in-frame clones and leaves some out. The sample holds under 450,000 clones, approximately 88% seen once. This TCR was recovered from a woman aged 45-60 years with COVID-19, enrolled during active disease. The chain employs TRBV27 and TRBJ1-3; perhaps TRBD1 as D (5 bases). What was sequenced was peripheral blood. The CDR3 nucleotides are TGTGCCAGCAGTTGGGGGGCTGGAAACACCATATATTTT. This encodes CASSWGAGNTIYF.